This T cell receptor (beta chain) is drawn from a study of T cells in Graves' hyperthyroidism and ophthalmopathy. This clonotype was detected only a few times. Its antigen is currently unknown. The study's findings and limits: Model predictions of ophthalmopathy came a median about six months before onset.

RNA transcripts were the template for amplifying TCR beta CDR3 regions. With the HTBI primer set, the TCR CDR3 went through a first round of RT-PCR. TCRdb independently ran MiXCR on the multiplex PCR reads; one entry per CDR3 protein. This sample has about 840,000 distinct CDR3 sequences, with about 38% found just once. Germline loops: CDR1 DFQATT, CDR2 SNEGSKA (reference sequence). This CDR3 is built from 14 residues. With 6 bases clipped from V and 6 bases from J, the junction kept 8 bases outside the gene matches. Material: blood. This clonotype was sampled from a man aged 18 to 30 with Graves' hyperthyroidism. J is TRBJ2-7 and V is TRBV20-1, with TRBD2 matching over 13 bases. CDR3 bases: TGCAGTGCCCCCGCGGGACTAGCGGGATCCGAGCAGTACTTC. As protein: CSAPAGLAGSEQYF.